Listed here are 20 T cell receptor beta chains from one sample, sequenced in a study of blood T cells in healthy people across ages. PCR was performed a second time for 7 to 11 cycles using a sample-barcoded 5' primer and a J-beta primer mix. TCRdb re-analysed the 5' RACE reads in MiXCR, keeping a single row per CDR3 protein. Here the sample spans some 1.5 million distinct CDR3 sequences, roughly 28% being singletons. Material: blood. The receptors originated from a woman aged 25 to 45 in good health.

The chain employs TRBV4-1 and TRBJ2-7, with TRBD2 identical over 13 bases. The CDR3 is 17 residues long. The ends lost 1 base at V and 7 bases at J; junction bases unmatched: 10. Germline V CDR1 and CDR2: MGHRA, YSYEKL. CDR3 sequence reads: CASSQGPTSGGANEQYF. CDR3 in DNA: TGCGCCAGCAGCCAAGGACCAACTAGCGGGGGGGCCAATGAGCAGTACTTC.

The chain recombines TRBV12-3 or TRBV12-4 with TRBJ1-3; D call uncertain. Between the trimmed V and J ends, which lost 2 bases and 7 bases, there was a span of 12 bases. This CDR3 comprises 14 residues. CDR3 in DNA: TGTGCCAGCAGTTTACACGGGGAAGGGAACACCATATATTTT. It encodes CASSLHGEGNTIYF.

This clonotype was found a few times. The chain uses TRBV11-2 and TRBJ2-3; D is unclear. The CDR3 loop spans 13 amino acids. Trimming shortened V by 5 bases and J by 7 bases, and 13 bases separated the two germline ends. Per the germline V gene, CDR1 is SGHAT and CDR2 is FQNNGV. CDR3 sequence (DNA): TGTGCCAGCAGCCGACGAGGAAATTATACGCAGTATTTT. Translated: CASSRRGNYTQYF.

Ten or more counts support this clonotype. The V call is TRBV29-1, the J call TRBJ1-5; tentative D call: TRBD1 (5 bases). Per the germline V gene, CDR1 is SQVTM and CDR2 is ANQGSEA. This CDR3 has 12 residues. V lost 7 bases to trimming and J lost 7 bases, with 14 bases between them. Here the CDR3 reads CSAQTVTQPQHF. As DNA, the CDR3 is TGCAGCGCCCAGACAGTGACCCAGCCCCAGCATTTT.

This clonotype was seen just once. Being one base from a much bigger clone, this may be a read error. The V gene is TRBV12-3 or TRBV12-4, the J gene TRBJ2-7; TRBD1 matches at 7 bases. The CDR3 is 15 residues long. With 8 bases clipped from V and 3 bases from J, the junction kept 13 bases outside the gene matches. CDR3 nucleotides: TGTGCCAGCTCCGAAACGGGACAGAGGATCTACGAGCAGTACTTC. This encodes CASSETGQRIYEQYF.

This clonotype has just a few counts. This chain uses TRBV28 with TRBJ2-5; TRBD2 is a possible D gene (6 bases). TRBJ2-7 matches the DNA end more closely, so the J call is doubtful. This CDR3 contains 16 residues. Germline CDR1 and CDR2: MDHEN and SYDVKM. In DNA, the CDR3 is TGTGCCAGCAGTACCACAGGATCCGCGACTAGAGACGAGCAGTACTTC. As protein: CASSTTGSATRDEQYF.

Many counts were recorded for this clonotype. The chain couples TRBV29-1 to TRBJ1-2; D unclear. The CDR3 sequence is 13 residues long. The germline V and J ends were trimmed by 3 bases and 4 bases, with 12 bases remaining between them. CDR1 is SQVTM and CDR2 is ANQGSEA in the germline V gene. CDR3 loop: CSVETDLVYGYTF. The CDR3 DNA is TGCAGCGTTGAGACGGATCTCGTCTATGGCTACACCTTC.

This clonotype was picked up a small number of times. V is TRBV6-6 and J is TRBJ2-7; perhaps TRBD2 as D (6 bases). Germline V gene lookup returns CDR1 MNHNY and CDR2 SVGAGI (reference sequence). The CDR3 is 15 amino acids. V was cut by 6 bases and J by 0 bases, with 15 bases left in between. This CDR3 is CASRGGADNSYEQYF. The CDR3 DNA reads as TGTGCCAGCAGGGGGGGTGCCGACAACTCCTACGAGCAGTACTTC.

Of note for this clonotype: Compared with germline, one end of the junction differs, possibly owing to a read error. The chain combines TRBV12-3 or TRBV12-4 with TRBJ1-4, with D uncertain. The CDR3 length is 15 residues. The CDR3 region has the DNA TGTGCCAGCAGTTTAGCCGGGAAATCTAATGAAAAACGGTTTTTT. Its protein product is CASSLAGKSNEKRFF.

This CDR3 is CAIGEPTGRDEAFF. The CDR3 DNA sequence: TGTGCCATCGGAGAGCCGACAGGCAGGGATGAAGCTTTCTTT. This rearrangement joins TRBV10-3 to TRBJ1-1; tentative D call: TRBD1 (6 bases). The CDR3 consists of 14 residues. Germline V gene sequence: CDR1 ENHRY, CDR2 SYGVKD. The V and J ends lost 8 bases and 7 bases respectively, with 20 bases between them.

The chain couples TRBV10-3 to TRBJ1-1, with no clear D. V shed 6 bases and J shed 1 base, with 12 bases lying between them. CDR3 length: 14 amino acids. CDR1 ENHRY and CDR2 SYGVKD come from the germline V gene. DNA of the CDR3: TGTGCCATCAGGTTAGCACAGCCGAACACTGAAGCTTTCTTT. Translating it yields CAIRLAQPNTEAFF.

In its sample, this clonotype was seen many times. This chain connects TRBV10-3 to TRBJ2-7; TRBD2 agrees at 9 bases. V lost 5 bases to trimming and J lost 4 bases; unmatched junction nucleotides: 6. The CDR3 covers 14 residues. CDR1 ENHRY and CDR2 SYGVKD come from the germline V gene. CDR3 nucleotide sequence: TGTGCCATCAGTATAGCGGGAGATGATTACGAGCAGTACTTC. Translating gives CAISIAGDDYEQYF.

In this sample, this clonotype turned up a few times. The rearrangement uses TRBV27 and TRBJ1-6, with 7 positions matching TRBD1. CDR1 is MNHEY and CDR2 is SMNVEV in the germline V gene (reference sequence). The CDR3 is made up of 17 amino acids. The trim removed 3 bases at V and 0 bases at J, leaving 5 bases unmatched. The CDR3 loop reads CASSFYRGSSYNSPLHF. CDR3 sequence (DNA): TGTGCCAGCAGTTTCTACAGGGGAAGCTCCTATAATTCACCCCTCCACTTT.

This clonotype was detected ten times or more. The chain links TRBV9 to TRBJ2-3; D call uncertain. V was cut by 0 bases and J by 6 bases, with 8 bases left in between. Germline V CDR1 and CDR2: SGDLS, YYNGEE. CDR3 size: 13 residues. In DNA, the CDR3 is TGTGCCAGCAGCGTAGCCCGCGAGGATACGCAGTATTTT. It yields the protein CASSVAREDTQYF.

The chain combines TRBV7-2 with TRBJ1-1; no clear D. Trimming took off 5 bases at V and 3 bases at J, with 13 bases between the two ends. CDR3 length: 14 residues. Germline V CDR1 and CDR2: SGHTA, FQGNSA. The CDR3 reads CASSRVTVDTEAFF. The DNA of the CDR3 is TGTGCCAGCAGCCGTGTAACGGTAGACACTGAAGCTTTCTTT.

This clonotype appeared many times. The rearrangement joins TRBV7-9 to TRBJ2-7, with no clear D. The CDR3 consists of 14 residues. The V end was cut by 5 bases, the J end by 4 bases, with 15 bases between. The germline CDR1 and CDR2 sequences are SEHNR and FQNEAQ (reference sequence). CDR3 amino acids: CASSPPLDGYEQYF. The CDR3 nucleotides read TGTGCCAGCAGCCCTCCACTCGACGGATACGAGCAGTACTTC. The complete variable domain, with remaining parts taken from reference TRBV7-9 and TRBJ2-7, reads DTGVSQNPRHKITKRGQNVTFRCDPISEHNRLYWYRQTLGQGPEFLTYFQNEAQLEKSRLLSDRFSAERPKGSFSTLEIQRTEQGDSAMYLCASSPPLDGYEQYFGPGTRLTVT.

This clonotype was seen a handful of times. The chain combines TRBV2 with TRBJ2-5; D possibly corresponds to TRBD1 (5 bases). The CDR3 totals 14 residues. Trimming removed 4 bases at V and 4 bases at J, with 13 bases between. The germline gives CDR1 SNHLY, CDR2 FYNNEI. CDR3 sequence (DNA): TGTGCCAGCAGTGTAAGCAGGGTTTCAGAGACCCAGTACTTC. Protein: CASSVSRVSETQYF.

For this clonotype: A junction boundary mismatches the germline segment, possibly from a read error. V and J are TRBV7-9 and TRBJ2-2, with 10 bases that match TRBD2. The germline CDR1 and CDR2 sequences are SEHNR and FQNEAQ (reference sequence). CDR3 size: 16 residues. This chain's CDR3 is CVSSLGLATNTGELFF. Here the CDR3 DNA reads TGTGTCAGCAGCTTGGGACTAGCGACGAACACCGGGGAGCTGTTTTTT.

The CDR3 region has the DNA TGTGCCAGCAGCTTAGATTTCGTTTGGAATTCACCCCTCCACTTT. It is translated as CASSLDFVWNSPLHF. The chain couples TRBV7-2 to TRBJ1-6; no reliable D call. V lost 1 base to trimming and J lost 7 bases, with 11 bases between them. This CDR3 spans 15 amino acids. CDR1 and CDR2 from the germline V gene are SGHTA and FQGNSA.

CDR3 nucleotides: TGTGCCAGCTCACCTGCTACTGGGACAGACCAAGAGACCCAGTACTTC. It specifies CASSPATGTDQETQYF. V is TRBV18 and J is TRBJ2-5, with 7 bases matching TRBD1. Trimming cost V 3 bases and J 0 bases; bases outside gene matches: 7. The CDR3 is 16 residues long. Germline CDR1 reads KGHSH; CDR2 reads LQKENI.